Sequencing of this TCR beta chain was carried out in a study of shared T cell receptors in the human thymus. Clones were read by immunoSEQ multiplex PCR, and TCRdb kept only the in-frame ones, dropping some. The repertoire holds just under 550,000 clones, with 78% as singletons. Per germline, CDR1 MDHEN and CDR2 SYDVKM. V was pared by 7 bases and J by 2 bases, with 18 bases between. The CDR3 has 15 residues. As for this clone: This specimen includes other DNA sequences encoding the same CDR3.

The sample was also linked to a second study, of human thymus T cells. From that second work: The donor group consisted of healthy Finnish infants who were having corrective surgery for congenital heart defects. Obtained as resections during corrective heart surgery, the thymus tissue was then studied. Thymic and blood repertoires seemed to favor certain V and J genes. Related research examined unrelated individuals and reported that their thymic repertoires overlapped highly.

The sequencing input was thymocytes. The chain combines TRBV28 with TRBJ2-7, with unresolved D. The sequence was collected from a boy in the first two years of life with a congenital heart defect. The CDR3: CASISRGPPAYEQYF. DNA of the CDR3: TGTGCCAGCATCAGTCGTGGCCCCCCCGCCTACGAGCAGTACTTC. The full variable domain, its missing parts supplied by reference TRBV28 and TRBJ2-7, is DVKVTQSSRYLVKRTGEKVFLECVQDMDHENMFWYRQDPGLGLRLIYFSYDVKMKEKGDIPEGYSVSREKKERFSLILESASTNQTSMYLCASISRGPPAYEQYFGPGTRLTVT.